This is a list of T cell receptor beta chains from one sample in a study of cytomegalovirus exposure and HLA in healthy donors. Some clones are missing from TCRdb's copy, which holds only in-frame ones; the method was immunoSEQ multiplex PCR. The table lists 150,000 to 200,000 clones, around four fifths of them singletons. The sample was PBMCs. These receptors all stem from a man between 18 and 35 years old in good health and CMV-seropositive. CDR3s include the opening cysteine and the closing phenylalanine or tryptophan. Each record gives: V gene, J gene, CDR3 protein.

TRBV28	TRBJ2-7	CASSLWGTSGRAGEQYF
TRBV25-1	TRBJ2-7	CASSRVSYEQYF
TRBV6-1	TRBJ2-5	CASSDWEQETQYF
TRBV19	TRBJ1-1	CASSLVAGVNTEAFF
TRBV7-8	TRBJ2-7	CASSEDKAEQYF
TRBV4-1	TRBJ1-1	CASSQVGQNMNTEAFF
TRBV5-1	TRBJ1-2	CASSLAGGGLGYTF
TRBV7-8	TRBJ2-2	CASSPEWETGELFF
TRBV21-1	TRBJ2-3	CASSKGPLEEAGDTDTQYF
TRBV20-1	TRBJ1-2	CSARKGDGYTF
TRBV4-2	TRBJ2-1	CASSSYNEQFF
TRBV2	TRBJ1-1	CASSDQGGGSEAFF
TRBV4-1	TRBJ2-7	CASSQVGGVPSYEQYF
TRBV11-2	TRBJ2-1	CASSLFGRAGGAYNEQFF
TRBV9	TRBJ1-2	CASSHKGSYTF
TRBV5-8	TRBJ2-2	CASSFWYRSGDTGELFF
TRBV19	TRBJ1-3	CASSSGRISGNTIYF
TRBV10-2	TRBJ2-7	CASSGDSTFSYEQYF
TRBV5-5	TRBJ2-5	CASSLQGVKETQYF
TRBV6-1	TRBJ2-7	CASSEFLSSGQGTYEQYF
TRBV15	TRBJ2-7	CATSRDRGHNEQYF
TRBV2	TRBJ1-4	CASRETQGLGEKLFF
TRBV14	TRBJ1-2	CASSQGQGTYGYTF
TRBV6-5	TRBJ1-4	CASSRYQGINEKLFF
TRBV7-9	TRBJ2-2	CASNPGGPTNTGELFF
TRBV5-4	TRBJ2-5	CASSVGQQETQYF
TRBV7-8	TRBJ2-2	CASSLVIDYRTGELFF
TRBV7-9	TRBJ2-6	CASSNPGLELSGANVLTF
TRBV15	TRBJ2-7	CATSTNSGSSYEQYF
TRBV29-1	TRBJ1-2	CSVEAGDRVGDGYTF
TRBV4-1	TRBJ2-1	CASSYDVGAGNNEQFF
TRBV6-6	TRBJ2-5	CASSRGRAGHGETQYF
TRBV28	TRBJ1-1	CASGPGPLGGAFF
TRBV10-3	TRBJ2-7	CAISESLRYEQYF
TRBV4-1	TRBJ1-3	CASSQVKSSGNTIYF
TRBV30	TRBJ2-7	CAWNLPGTGTVYEQYF
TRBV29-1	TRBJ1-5	CSVETGIGDQPQHF
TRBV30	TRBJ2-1	CAWSGPGLAGYNEQFF
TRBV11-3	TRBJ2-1	CASSGERGYEQFF
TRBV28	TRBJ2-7	CASSLGRPDRPHEQYF
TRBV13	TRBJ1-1	CASSRGRAANTEAFF
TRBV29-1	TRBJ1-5	CSVAQGWDQPQHF
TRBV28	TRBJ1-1	CASTLFRGAEAFF
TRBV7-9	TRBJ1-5	CASSLTGGVQPQHF
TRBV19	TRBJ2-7	CASSPGTGSYEQYF
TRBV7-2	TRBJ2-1	CASRRGLVNNEQFF